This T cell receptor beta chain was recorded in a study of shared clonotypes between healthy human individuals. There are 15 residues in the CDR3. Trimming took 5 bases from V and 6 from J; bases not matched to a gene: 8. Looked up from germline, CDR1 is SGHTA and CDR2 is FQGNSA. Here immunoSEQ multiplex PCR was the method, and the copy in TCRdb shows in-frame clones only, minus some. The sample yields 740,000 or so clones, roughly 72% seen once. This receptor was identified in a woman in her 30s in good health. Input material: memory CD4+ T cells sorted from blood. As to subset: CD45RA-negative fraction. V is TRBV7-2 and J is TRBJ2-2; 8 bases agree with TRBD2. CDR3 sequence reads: CASSRRGTRSGELFF. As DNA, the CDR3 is TGTGCCAGCAGCCGGCGTGGGACTAGATCCGGGGAGCTGTTTTTT.